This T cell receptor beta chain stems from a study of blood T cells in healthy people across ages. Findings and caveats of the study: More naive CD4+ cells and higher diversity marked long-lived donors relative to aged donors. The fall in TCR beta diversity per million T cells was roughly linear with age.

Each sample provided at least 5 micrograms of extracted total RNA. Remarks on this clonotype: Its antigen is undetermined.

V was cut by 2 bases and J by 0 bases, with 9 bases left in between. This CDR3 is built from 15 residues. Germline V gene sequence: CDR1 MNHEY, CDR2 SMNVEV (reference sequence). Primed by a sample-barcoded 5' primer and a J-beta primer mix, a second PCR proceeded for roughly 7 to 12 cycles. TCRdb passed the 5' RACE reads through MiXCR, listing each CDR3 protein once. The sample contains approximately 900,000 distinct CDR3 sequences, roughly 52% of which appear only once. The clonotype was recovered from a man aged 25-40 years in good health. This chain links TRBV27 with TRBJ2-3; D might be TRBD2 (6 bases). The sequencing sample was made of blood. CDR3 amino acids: CASSLRTTSTDTQYF. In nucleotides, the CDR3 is TGTGCCAGCAGTTTAAGGACTACTAGCACAGATACGCAGTATTTT.